This T cell receptor beta chain derives from a study of blood T cells in healthy people across ages. A second PCR of roughly 6 to 12 cycles used a sample-barcoded 5' primer and a J-beta primer mix. The template-switch adaptor was a 5' adaptor with 12 random nucleotides. It tagged each cDNA molecule. At least 2.5 million CDR3-containing paired-end reads were obtained per sample. TCRdb recomputed calls from the 5' RACE reads with MiXCR, one row per CDR3 protein. The data show around 940,000 distinct CDR3 sequences, roughly 47% seen once. The CDR3 sequence is 15 residues long. Germline CDR1 and CDR2: SGHTA and FQGNSA. The germline V and J ends were trimmed by 2 bases and 6 bases, with 16 bases remaining between them. This clonotype has only a few counts.

Sequencing used blood. The chain is built from TRBV7-2 and TRBJ1-2; the D is unclear. The clonotype comes from a woman aged 55-69 years in good health. The CDR3 bases are TGTGCCAGCAGCTTAATCCGCCGAAGCCTCGATGGCTACACCTTC. Residues: CASSLIRRSLDGYTF.